The 18 T cell receptor beta chains reported below all come from one sample, sequenced in a study of HIV-infected patients and healthy controls. TCRdb reprocessed the 5' RACE reads via MiXCR and lists one record per CDR3 protein. Among more than 15,000 distinct CDR3 sequences listed, less than 20% were seen once. Sequencing was performed on CD8+ T cells from blood. The origin of the receptors is a human donor in good health.

The chain couples TRBV6-5 to TRBJ2-7, with 10 bases lining up with TRBD1. This CDR3 is 15 amino acids long. The V gene end was trimmed by 5 bases and the J gene end by 2 bases; junction bases not matched to a gene: 6. Germline values: CDR1 MNHEY, CDR2 SVGAGI. CDR3 sequence: CASSPPGTGAYEQYF. CDR3 in DNA: TGTGCCAGCAGTCCCCCCGGGACAGGGGCCTACGAGCAGTACTTC.

This clonotype was seen at least ten times. The chain carries TRBV7-6 and TRBJ1-4; D unclear. Deletions cut 4 bases from V and 10 bases from J, with 10 bases between. The CDR3 loop spans 12 amino acids. Looked up from germline, CDR1 is SGHVS and CDR2 is FNYEAQ. The DNA of the CDR3 is TGTGCCAGCAGCTCGGCCGAGGGAAAACTGTTTTTT. Protein product: CASSSAEGKLFF.

This clonotype was seen only a few times. The CDR3, as DNA: TGCAGCGTTGAAGGACTAGCAGAGGACAATGAGCAGTTCTTC. Residues: CSVEGLAEDNEQFF. V gene TRBV29-1 combines with J gene TRBJ2-1; 7 positions agree with TRBD2. Germline V lookup: CDR1 SQVTM, CDR2 ANQGSEA. V trimming: 1 base; J trimming: 5 bases; junction bases outside the gene matches: 5. CDR3 length: 14 amino acids.

This clonotype was detected only a few times. This chain links TRBV4-1 with TRBJ1-5, with 7 bases aligning to TRBD1. The ends lost 1 base at V and 0 bases at J; junction bases unmatched: 15. The CDR3 is 20 amino acids. Germline CDR1 is MGHRA and CDR2 is YSYEKL. Here the CDR3 reads CASSQGPPGTASYSNQPQHF. The DNA of the CDR3 is TGCGCCAGCAGCCAAGGACCCCCCGGGACAGCGTCATATAGCAATCAGCCCCAGCATTTT.

V is TRBV30 and J is TRBJ2-1; perhaps TRBD1 as D (5 bases). Per the germline V gene, CDR1 is GTSNPN and CDR2 is SVGIG (reference sequence). The CDR3 has 11 amino acids. V shed 0 bases and J shed 9 bases, with 6 bases lying between them. CDR3 DNA: TGTGCCTGGAGTGTAGGGGTTGAGCAGTTCTTC. It is translated as CAWSVGVEQFF.

About this clonotype: One base away lies a much larger clone, so this may be a sequencing read error. The rearrangement uses TRBV28 and TRBJ2-7; 11 nucleotides line up with TRBD2. The ends lost 5 bases at V and 4 bases at J; junction bases unmatched: 19. Germline CDR1 and CDR2: MDHEN and SYDVKM. The length of the CDR3 is 19 residues. The CDR3 protein is CASSPRNIAGGRLGYEQYF. The DNA of the CDR3 is TGTGCCAGCAGTCCGAGAAATATAGCGGGAGGGCGGCTAGGGTACGAGCAGTACTTC.

Only a few counts were recorded for this clonotype. V and J are TRBV13 and TRBJ1-1; D ambiguous. Per the germline V gene, CDR1 is PRHDT and CDR2 is FYEKMQ (reference sequence). The CDR3 totals 12 residues. CDR3 bases: TGTGTAGCAGGAGGGCGGGTGGCTGAAGCTTTCTTT. Encoded protein: CVAGGRVAEAFF. Variable domain in full (rest from reference TRBV13 and TRBJ1-1): AAGVIQSPRHLIKEKRETATLKCYPIPRHDTVYWYQQGPGQDPQFLISFYEKMQSDKGSIPDRFSAQQFSDYHSELNMSSLELGDSALYFCVAGGRVAEAFFGQGTRLTVV.

This clonotype was seen only a few times. This rearrangement joins TRBV7-8 to TRBJ2-7, with a tentative D call TRBD1 (5 bases). V gave up 5 bases and J gave up 4 bases, with 9 bases separating them. Looked up from germline, CDR1 is SGHVS and CDR2 is FQNEAQ. This CDR3 contains 12 residues. This CDR3 is CASSLDTYEQYF. CDR3 sequence (DNA): TGTGCCAGCAGCCTGGACACTTACGAGCAGTACTTC.

This clonotype occurred many times. The V gene is TRBV7-9, the J gene TRBJ1-2; 11 nucleotides agree with TRBD1. The CDR3 runs to 15 residues. The germline V gene encodes CDR1 SEHNR and CDR2 FQNEAQ (reference sequence). J gave up 3 bases and V 4 bases, and 4 bases lay outside the gene matches. CDR3 in DNA: TGTGCCAGCAGCTCCGTGGGACAGGGGGACTATGGCTACACCTTC. It specifies CASSSVGQGDYGYTF.

The V call is TRBV11-2, the J call TRBJ2-1, with D possibly TRBD1 on 5 matching bases. Deletions cut 5 bases from V and 8 bases from J, with 19 bases between. The CDR3 runs 15 residues. Germline lookup yields CDR1 SGHAT and CDR2 FQNNGV. The CDR3 spells CASSPASSWTHEQFF. The CDR3 nucleotides read TGTGCCAGCAGCCCCGCCTCCTCCTGGACACATGAGCAGTTCTTC. The full variable domain, rest sourced from reference TRBV11-2 and TRBJ2-1, is EAGVAQSPRYKIIEKRQSVAFWCNPISGHATLYWYQQILGQGPKLLIQFQNNGVVDDSQLPKDRFSAERLKGVDSTLKIQPAKLEDSAVYLCASSPASSWTHEQFFGPGTRLTVL.

This clonotype was recorded a few times. The CDR3 here is CASSLGYGAGDSYEQYF. CDR3 in DNA: TGTGCCAGTAGCTTGGGTTACGGCGCAGGGGACTCCTACGAGCAGTACTTC. The rearrangement joins TRBV19 to TRBJ2-7, with D tentatively TRBD1 (6 bases). The CDR3 consists of 17 residues. Trimming removed 6 bases at V and 0 bases at J, with 21 bases between. In germline, CDR1 is LNHDA, CDR2 SQIVND (reference sequence).

The table lists this clonotype with many counts. J is TRBJ1-1 and V is TRBV29-1; 8 nucleotides align to TRBD1. In germline, CDR1 is SQVTM, CDR2 ANQGSEA. This CDR3 has 13 residues. The ends lost 4 bases at V and 5 bases at J; junction bases unmatched: 6. The CDR3 here is CSVAPGGTTEAFF. Written as DNA, the CDR3 is TGCAGCGTTGCGCCAGGGGGCACGACTGAAGCTTTCTTT.

This clonotype was counted between two and nine times. The chain combines TRBV10-3 with TRBJ1-1, with TRBD1 matching over 8 bases. Germline trimming cut 3 bases from V and 5 bases from J; bases unmatched to any gene: 8. The CDR3 runs to 15 residues. Germline CDR1 and CDR2: ENHRY and SYGVKD. The CDR3 DNA sequence: TGTGCCATCAGTGATCCATCAGGGGGCGAGACTGAAGCTTTCTTT. This sequence encodes CAISDPSGGETEAFF.

The rearrangement joins TRBV13 to TRBJ2-7; D tentatively reads TRBD1 or TRBD2 (5 bases each). This CDR3 has 14 residues. CDR1 and CDR2 (germline): PRHDT, FYEKMQ (reference sequence). With 3 bases removed from V and 0 bases from J, the gap between germline ends came to 9 bases. This CDR3 reads CASSLGRSSYEQYF. CDR3 coding DNA: TGTGCCAGCAGCTTGGGACGGAGCTCCTACGAGCAGTACTTC.

The sample holds many counts of this clonotype. The chain couples TRBV28 to TRBJ2-5; TRBD1 aligns across 9 bases. V was clipped by 4 bases and J by 5 bases; unmatched bases: 17. This CDR3 has 18 residues. From germline, CDR1 is MDHEN and CDR2 SYDVKM. The CDR3 DNA reads TGTGCCAGCAGTTCATTAGGGGACAGGGTTCATTTATTGGAGACCCAGTACTTC. Protein sequence: CASSSLGDRVHLLETQYF.

The V gene is TRBV14, the J gene TRBJ2-1; 12 nucleotides agree with TRBD2. CDR3 length: 16 residues. Trimming removed 3 bases from V and 0 bases from J; junction bases left unmatched: 0. Germline CDR1 SGHDN, CDR2 FVKESK. The CDR3 DNA reads TGTGCCAGCAGCCAGGGACTAGCGGGCTCCTACAATGAGCAGTTCTTC. This encodes CASSQGLAGSYNEQFF.

The CDR3 sequence is CASSLRQGAHEQYF. The CDR3 DNA reads TGTGCCAGCAGCTTAAGACAGGGGGCCCACGAGCAGTACTTC. The chain carries TRBV7-9 and TRBJ2-7; 10 bases match TRBD1. CDR1 and CDR2 from the germline V gene are SEHNR and FQNEAQ (reference sequence). CDR3 size: 14 residues. J lost 5 bases, V lost 2 bases, and 3 bases had no gene match.

This sequence joins TRBV27 and TRBJ2-1, with 11 positions matching TRBD1. Germline CDR1 reads MNHEY; CDR2 reads SMNVEV (reference sequence). This CDR3 spans 15 amino acids. The V and J ends lost 6 bases and 4 bases, in that order; junction bases with no gene match: 5. The CDR3 spells CASSQGTGGYNEQFF. The CDR3 DNA follows: TGTGCCAGCAGCCAAGGGACAGGGGGGTACAATGAGCAGTTCTTC.